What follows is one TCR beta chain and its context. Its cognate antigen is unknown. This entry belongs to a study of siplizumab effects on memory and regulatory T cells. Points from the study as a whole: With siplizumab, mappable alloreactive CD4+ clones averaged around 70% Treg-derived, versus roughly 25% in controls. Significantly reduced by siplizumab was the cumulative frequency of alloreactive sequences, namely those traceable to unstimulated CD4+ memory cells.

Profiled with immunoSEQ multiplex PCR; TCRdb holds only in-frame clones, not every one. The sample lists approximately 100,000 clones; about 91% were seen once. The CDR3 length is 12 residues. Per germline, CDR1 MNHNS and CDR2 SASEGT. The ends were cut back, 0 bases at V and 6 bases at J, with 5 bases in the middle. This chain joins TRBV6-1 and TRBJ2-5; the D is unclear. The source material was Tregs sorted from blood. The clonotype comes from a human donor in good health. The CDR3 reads CASSEAGQTQYF. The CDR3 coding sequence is TGTGCCAGCAGTGAAGCTGGGCAGACCCAGTACTTC.